Each of the 19 T cell receptor beta chains below was sequenced from the same sample in a study of OX40 agonist ivuxolimab in advanced cancers. Only in-frame clones appear in the TCRdb table, and some are missing; sequencing was by immunoSEQ multiplex PCR. Of about 93,000 clones in the sample, 94% are singletons; the top ten hold approximately 2.4%. Sequenced material: CD4+ or CD8+ T cells sorted from blood, taken in a trial of the OX40 agonist ivuxolimab. These receptors came from an adult with an advanced solid tumor such as melanoma, head and neck, liver or kidney cancer.

This sequence joins TRBV19 and TRBJ2-7, with 10 bases lining up with TRBD1. The CDR3 has 13 amino acids. CDR1 is LNHDA, CDR2 SQIVND, per germline (reference sequence). The J segment lost 5 bases and the V segment lost 4 bases, leaving 2 bases of the junction unmatched. The CDR3 protein is CASSRDRGDEQYF. In DNA form, the CDR3 reads TGTGCCAGTAGTAGGGACAGGGGCGACGAGCAGTACTTC.

The chain joins TRBV29-1 to TRBJ1-4; the D is unclear. CDR1 is SQVTM and CDR2 is ANQGSEA in the germline V gene. The CDR3 spans 16 residues. Trimming took off 0 bases at V and 4 bases at J, with 15 bases between the two ends. Written as DNA, the CDR3 is TGCAGCGTTGAAGATCCCTCGACGGAGATTAATGAAAAACTGTTTTTT. It is translated as CSVEDPSTEINEKLFF.

V usage is TRBV6-6 and J usage is TRBJ1-2; 7 nucleotides align to TRBD1. Germline V gene data show CDR1 as MNHNY and CDR2 as SVGAGI (reference sequence). The CDR3 extends over 13 amino acids. J lost 8 bases, V lost 3 bases, and 6 bases had no gene match. CDR3 sequence (DNA): TGTGCCAGCAGTTATTCAGGGGGGGAGGGCTACACCTTC. Amino acid sequence: CASSYSGGEGYTF.

The chain has TRBV4-1 and TRBJ2-7, with a possible D match to TRBD1 (6 bases). This CDR3 has 15 amino acids. The V end lost 4 bases, the J end lost 4 bases, and 17 bases lay between the germline ends. Germline CDR1 reads MGHRA; CDR2 reads YSYEKL. The CDR3 coding sequence is TGCGCCAGCAGCCCGTTTGACACAGGGCCATACGAGCAGTACTTC. It yields the protein CASSPFDTGPYEQYF.

The V call is TRBV19, the J call TRBJ1-1; possibly TRBD1 for D (6 bases). Germline V gene lookup returns CDR1 LNHDA and CDR2 SQIVND (reference sequence). Between the trimmed V and J ends, which lost 4 bases and 7 bases, there was a span of 13 bases. This CDR3 is 13 amino acids long. The CDR3 bases are TGTGCCAGTAGTACTGGGGGCAAGGTTGAAGCTTTCTTT. Translating gives CASSTGGKVEAFF.

The genes are TRBV5-4 and TRBJ1-2; possible D gene TRBD1, 6 bases. The V and J ends lost 4 bases and 0 bases respectively, with 16 bases between them. This CDR3 spans 16 amino acids. Germline V gene sequence: CDR1 SGHNT, CDR2 YYREEE (reference sequence). The CDR3 sequence is CASSLPGRGPNYGYTF. The CDR3 nucleotides read TGTGCCAGCAGCCTCCCTGGCAGGGGTCCTAACTATGGCTACACCTTC.

V usage is TRBV19 and J usage is TRBJ1-1; a weak D match, TRBD1 (5 bases). This CDR3 has 12 amino acids. The V end was cut by 6 bases, the J end by 6 bases, with 11 bases between. In germline, CDR1 is LNHDA, CDR2 SQIVND (reference sequence). CDR3: CASSTPGSEAFF. The CDR3 DNA sequence: TGTGCCAGTAGCACCCCAGGGTCTGAAGCTTTCTTT.

For the CDR3, the DNA is TGTGCCAGCAGCTTGAACGGGCAGGGCACAGATACGCAGTATTTT. It codes for CASSLNGQGTDTQYF. This chain connects TRBV5-5 to TRBJ2-3; D unresolved. Germline values: CDR1 SGHKS, CDR2 YYEKEE (reference sequence). V shed 1 base and J shed 1 base, with 10 bases lying between them. The CDR3 is 15 amino acids.

The chain combines TRBV6-5 with TRBJ2-2; D is possibly TRBD1 (6 bases). Germline lookup yields CDR1 MNHEY and CDR2 SVGAGI. This CDR3 contains 13 residues. Trimming shortened V by 6 bases and J by 6 bases, and 11 bases separated the two germline ends. Here the CDR3 reads CASSEGVPGELFF. The CDR3 DNA follows: TGTGCCAGCAGCGAGGGGGTCCCCGGGGAGCTGTTTTTT.

V and J are TRBV29-1 and TRBJ2-2, with a weak D call TRBD1 (5 bases). CDR1 and CDR2 from the germline V gene are SQVTM and ANQGSEA. The CDR3 has 14 amino acids. Between the trimmed V and J ends, which lost 3 bases and 0 bases, there was a span of 8 bases. CDR3 protein: CSVDAGSNTGELFF. In DNA form, the CDR3 reads TGCAGCGTTGATGCAGGGTCGAACACCGGGGAGCTGTTTTTT.

The gene calls are TRBV25-1 and TRBJ1-1, with D uncertain. CDR1 and CDR2 from the germline V gene are MGHDK and SYGVNS. The CDR3 runs to 12 residues. The V gene lost 4 bases and the J gene lost 5 bases, with 8 bases spanning the gap. CDR3 bases: TGTGCCAGCAGTGCCGGAGGGACTGAAGCTTTCTTT. Translating it yields CASSAGGTEAFF. The full variable domain, in which reference TRBV25-1 and TRBJ1-1 provide the parts outside the CDR3, is EADIYQTPRYLVIGTGKKITLECSQTMGHDKMYWYQQDPGMELHLIHYSYGVNSTEKGDLSSESTVSRIRTEHFPLTLESARPSHTSQYLCASSAGGTEAFFGQGTRLTVV.

The chain combines TRBV9 with TRBJ1-2; D unresolved. Trimming stripped 0 bases from V and 2 bases from J, with 14 bases between. This CDR3 is 16 amino acids long. The germline gives CDR1 SGDLS, CDR2 YYNGEE. The chain's CDR3 is CASSVGRSGQNYGYTF. The DNA of the CDR3 is TGTGCCAGCAGCGTAGGTCGGAGTGGGCAGAACTATGGCTACACCTTC.

The chain joins TRBV9 to TRBJ2-1, with 7 bases fitting TRBD1. Germline CDR1 SGDLS, CDR2 YYNGEE. The CDR3 contains 19 residues. The trim removed 1 base at V and 7 bases at J, leaving 20 bases unmatched. The CDR3 DNA reads TGTGCCAGCAGCGTACCCCTCTACGCGGACAGGTCTGTGGGGAATGAGCAGTTCTTC. This gives the protein CASSVPLYADRSVGNEQFF. The full variable domain, in which reference TRBV9 and TRBJ2-1 provide the parts outside the CDR3, is DSGVTQTPKHLITATGQRVTLRCSPRSGDLSVYWYQQSLDQGLQFLIQYYNGEERAKGNILERFSAQQFPDLHSELNLSSLELGDSALYFCASSVPLYADRSVGNEQFFGPGTRLTVL.

The rearrangement links TRBV13 to TRBJ2-5, with TRBD2 matching 13 bases. V trimming: 2 bases; J trimming: 5 bases; junction bases outside the gene matches: 5. Germline assignment: CDR1 PRHDT and CDR2 FYEKMQ (reference sequence). CDR3 length equals 16 residues. The CDR3 sequence: CASSLKTSGGSETQYF. CDR3 coding DNA: TGTGCCAGCAGCTTAAAGACTAGCGGGGGGTCGGAGACCCAGTACTTC.

V and J are TRBV9 and TRBJ2-1; D is possibly TRBD2 (5 bases). Trimming pared 4 bases from V and 0 bases from J, leaving 14 bases between. Germline V CDR1 and CDR2: SGDLS, YYNGEE. There are 16 residues in the CDR3. CDR3 sequence: CASSLRAVSSYNEQFF. The CDR3 coding sequence is TGTGCCAGCAGCCTCCGAGCGGTAAGCTCCTACAATGAGCAGTTCTTC.

This clone appeared once. The chain is built from TRBV10-1 and TRBJ2-1; either TRBD1 or TRBD2 may fit D (6 bases each). The V gene lost 2 bases and the J gene lost 8 bases, with 13 bases spanning the gap. The CDR3 extends over 14 amino acids. CDR1 is WNHNN, CDR2 SYGVQD, per germline (reference sequence). CDR3 DNA: TGCGCCAGCAGTGAGAACGACGGGGGCGATGAGCAGTTCTTC. This translates into CASSENDGGDEQFF.

This clone was counted a single time. The V gene is TRBV2, the J gene TRBJ2-5; 16 nucleotides line up with TRBD2. The germline gives CDR1 SNHLY, CDR2 FYNNEI. This CDR3 region has 15 residues. Germline trimming cut 6 bases from V and 4 bases from J; bases unmatched to any gene: 2. Here the CDR3 DNA reads TGTGCCAGCAGCGGGACTAGCGGGAGGGTAGAGACCCAGTACTTC. It specifies CASSGTSGRVETQYF.

This clone was detected once. The chain employs TRBV29-1 and TRBJ2-7, with D possibly matching TRBD2 (6 bases). In germline, CDR1 is SQVTM, CDR2 ANQGSEA. The CDR3 sequence is 12 residues long. Trimming removed 3 bases at V and 5 bases at J, with 11 bases between. The CDR3 is CSVELGGDEQYF. In nucleotides, the CDR3 is TGCAGCGTTGAGTTGGGCGGGGACGAGCAGTACTTC.

The chain is built from TRBV11-2 and TRBJ2-1; D assignment may be TRBD1 or TRBD2 (6 bases each). Trimming took 4 bases from V and 4 from J, leaving 11 bases between them. Germline V lookup: CDR1 SGHAT, CDR2 FQNNGV. The length of the CDR3 is 14 residues. CDR3 bases: TGTGCCAGCAGCTACGGGGGCGGATACAATGAGCAGTTCTTC. It specifies CASSYGGGYNEQFF.